Following are 15 T cell receptor beta chains from one sample sequenced in a study of radiotherapy plus CTLA-4 blockade in lung cancer. The assay was immunoSEQ multiplex PCR, and TCRdb's table has in-frame clones only and misses some. The repertoire holds roughly 120,000 clones, 78% seen once, with 4.5% to 6.5% in the top ten. The starting material was peripheral blood, obtained from a patient treated with radiotherapy plus ipilimumab. Source of these receptors: a human donor with non-small cell lung cancer who had a partial response to radiotherapy plus ipilimumab.

This chain links TRBV7-2 with TRBJ2-5; unclear D gene. The CDR3 spans 14 residues. V was clipped by 0 bases and J by 1 base, with 6 bases between them. Germline V gene sequence: CDR1 SGHTA, CDR2 FQGNSA. The CDR3 is CASSLAALQETQYF. DNA of the CDR3: TGTGCCAGCAGCTTAGCGGCTCTCCAAGAGACCCAGTACTTC.

This clone was counted many times. The same CDR3 can be traced to other DNA sequences in this sample. The V and J genes are TRBV5-1 and TRBJ1-2; a possible D gene is TRBD1 (5 bases). Germline values: CDR1 SGHRS, CDR2 YFSETQ. Trimming left V 0 bases short and J 3 bases short, with 12 bases between. The CDR3 is 15 residues long. CDR3: CASSLGQPGDYGYTF. DNA for the CDR3: TGCGCCAGCAGCTTGGGACAGCCGGGGGACTATGGCTACACCTTC.

This chain connects TRBV7-2 to TRBJ2-4; tentatively, D is TRBD1 (5 bases). Germline V gene sequence: CDR1 SGHTA, CDR2 FQGNSA. CDR3 length: 13 residues. V was trimmed by 5 bases and J by 6 bases, leaving 11 bases between them. The CDR3 reads CASSARVRNIQYF. CDR3 bases: TGTGCCAGCAGCGCCAGGGTTAGAAACATTCAGTACTTC.

This clone has just one count. This chain joins TRBV28 and TRBJ1-2; 12 bases fit TRBD1. There are 17 residues in the CDR3. V was pared by 6 bases and J by 3 bases, with 11 bases of the junction left unmatched. Germline assignment: CDR1 MDHEN and CDR2 SYDVKM. The CDR3 bases are TGTGCCAGCAGCCGGACCGGGACAGGGGGCGGTGACTATGGCTACACCTTC. Translation gives CASSRTGTGGGDYGYTF.

The V gene is TRBV5-4, the J gene TRBJ1-2; D not resolved. With 1 base removed from V and 4 bases from J, the gap between germline ends came to 11 bases. From germline, CDR1 is SGHNT and CDR2 YYREEE (reference sequence). This CDR3 is built from 14 residues. Here the CDR3 DNA reads TGTGCCAGCAGCTTGAACGACCCGGGCTATGGCTACACCTTC. Its translation is CASSLNDPGYGYTF. The full variable domain, with the rest looked up from reference TRBV5-4 and TRBJ1-2, is ETGVTQSPTHLIKTRGQQVTLRCSSQSGHNTVSWYQQALGQGPQFIFQYYREEENGRGNFPPRFSGLQFPNYSSELNVNALELDDSALYLCASSLNDPGYGYTFGSGTRLTVV.

The V and J genes are TRBV25-1 and TRBJ1-4; D remains unclear. CDR1 MGHDK and CDR2 SYGVNS come from the germline V gene. V dropped 2 bases and J dropped 8 bases, with 15 bases sitting between them. This CDR3 contains 15 residues. Written as DNA, the CDR3 is TGTGCCAGCAGTGAACGGTTACCAGGAAAGGAAAAACTGTTTTTT. Translating gives CASSERLPGKEKLFF.

CDR3 bases: TGTGCCAGCAGTGCGACAGGTTCAACCGGGGAGCTGTTTTTT. The encoded protein is CASSATGSTGELFF. The V and J genes are TRBV28 and TRBJ2-2; D is possibly TRBD1 (6 bases). This CDR3 spans 14 amino acids. Germline V gives CDR1 MDHEN, CDR2 SYDVKM. V was clipped by 5 bases and J by 5 bases, with 12 bases between them.

The chain links TRBV10-3 to TRBJ2-1; D possibly corresponds to TRBD1 (5 bases). V was trimmed by 6 bases and J by 6 bases, leaving 18 bases between them. This CDR3 has 15 amino acids. Germline values: CDR1 ENHRY, CDR2 SYGVKD. The CDR3 here is CAIRVGAREGNEQFF. CDR3 nucleotides: TGTGCCATCAGGGTCGGCGCCAGGGAAGGCAATGAGCAGTTCTTC.

This chain uses TRBV13 with TRBJ2-5; no clear D. The germline CDR1 and CDR2 sequences are PRHDT and FYEKMQ (reference sequence). Between the trimmed V and J ends, which lost 1 base and 1 base, there was a span of 7 bases. The CDR3 loop spans 14 amino acids. The CDR3: CASSLAPPQETQYF. The CDR3 DNA reads as TGTGCCAGCAGCTTAGCCCCTCCCCAAGAGACCCAGTACTTC.

CDR3 in amino acids: CASSSTGGSSPLHF. The DNA for the CDR3 is TGTGCCAGCAGCTCGACAGGGGGGAGTTCACCCCTCCACTTT. This sequence joins TRBV9 and TRBJ1-6; 9 positions match TRBD1. This CDR3 comprises 14 residues. Per the germline V gene, CDR1 is SGDLS and CDR2 is YYNGEE. Trimming took 4 bases from V and 9 from J; bases not matched to a gene: 5.

The chain uses TRBV5-5 and TRBJ1-1; 7 bases match TRBD1. V shed 0 bases and J 1 base; nucleotides not matched to a gene: 6. The CDR3 is made up of 16 amino acids. The germline gives CDR1 SGHKS, CDR2 YYEKEE (reference sequence). CDR3 region: CASSLETGLGNTEAFF. For the CDR3, the DNA is TGTGCCAGCAGCTTGGAGACAGGGTTGGGGAACACTGAAGCTTTCTTT.

This clone was found a few times. The chain joins TRBV29-1 to TRBJ1-5; no definite D call. V lost 4 bases to trimming and J lost 4 bases, with 11 bases between them. The CDR3 is 13 residues long. Germline values: CDR1 SQVTM, CDR2 ANQGSEA. CDR3 DNA sequence: TGCAGCGTTGCATGGCTCGAAAATCAGCCCCAGCATTTT. Its protein product is CSVAWLENQPQHF. Drawing the rest from reference TRBV29-1 and TRBJ1-5, the complete variable domain is SAVISQKPSRDICQRGTSLTIQCQVDSQVTMMFWYRQQPGQSLTLIATANQGSEATYESGFVIDKFPISRPNLTFSTLTVSNMSPEDSSIYLCSVAWLENQPQHFGDGTRLSIL.

This clone has a handful of counts. The chain is built from TRBV19 and TRBJ2-1; D gene uncertain. Germline V gives CDR1 LNHDA, CDR2 SQIVND (reference sequence). V was shortened by 5 bases and J by 6 bases, with 17 bases between the two germline ends. The CDR3 is 15 residues long. In DNA, the CDR3 is TGTGCCAGTAGTGAACTACACCTCACCGGCAATGAGCAGTTCTTC. Its protein product is CASSELHLTGNEQFF.

CDR3 sequence: CATSRDVGTSVNEQFF. As DNA, the CDR3 is TGTGCCACCAGCAGAGACGTCGGGACTAGCGTCAATGAGCAGTTCTTC. This chain links TRBV15 with TRBJ2-1; 10 bases map to TRBD2. J was trimmed by 6 bases and V by 0 bases; bases with no gene match: 5. Germline V gene lookup returns CDR1 LNHNV and CDR2 YYDKDF (reference sequence). This CDR3 has 16 residues.

This chain uses TRBV30 with TRBJ2-1; 10 bases match TRBD2. The germline gives CDR1 GTSNPN, CDR2 SVGIG (reference sequence). J gave up 9 bases and V 3 bases, and 17 bases lay outside the gene matches. The CDR3 is 17 residues long. For the CDR3, the DNA is TGTGCCTGGAGCCGCTTGGAGGGAGCGGGAGGGCCGGGTGAGCAGTTCTTC. Translation gives CAWSRLEGAGGPGEQFF.